The rows below give T cell receptor beta chains drawn from one sample of a study of T cells after yellow fever vaccination. Using its own MiXCR run on the 5' RACE reads, TCRdb lists one record per CDR3 protein. This sample has some 290,000 distinct CDR3 sequences, with about 11% found just once. The sequences come from CD4+ T cells sorted from PBMCs, collected 45 days after the yellow fever booster vaccination. Receptors were obtained from a young man who received the YFV17D yellow fever vaccine. CDR3s include the opening cysteine and the closing phenylalanine or tryptophan. Each record gives: clone size, J gene, CDR3 length, D gene, V gene, CDR3 protein, CDR3 DNA. A D gene is named only where the DNA matches it firmly. Some rows mark clone size as missing; the rest say once, few, many or name a class of expanded clone.

>few|TRBJ2-2|16|TRBD2|TRBV10-3
CAISLGSGTSSGELFF
TGTGCCATCAGCCTCGGATCCGGGACTAGCTCCGGGGAGCTGTTTTTT
>few|TRBJ2-1|15|NA|TRBV12-3/TRBV12-4
CASRLGVTSYNEQFF
TGTGCCAGCCGCCTTGGGGTCACCTCCTACAATGAGCAGTTCTTC
>few|TRBJ2-7|15|NA|TRBV24-1
CATSVAEVSCYEQYF
TGTGCCACCAGTGTTGCGGAAGTGTCTTGCTACGAGCAGTACTTC
>NA|TRBJ1-5|15|TRBD1|TRBV7-9
CASSLSGQTLQPQHF
TGTGCCAGCAGCTTATCGGGACAGACCCTTCAGCCCCAGCATTTT
>many|TRBJ2-7|14|NA|TRBV6-6
CASSYGQDRYEQYF
TGTGCCAGCAGTTACGGTCAGGACAGATACGAGCAGTACTTC
>NA|TRBJ2-1|14|NA|TRBV7-9
CASTPRGAINEQFF
TGTGCCAGCACCCCTCGCGGGGCTATCAATGAGCAGTTCTTC
>few|TRBJ1-5|14|NA|TRBV7-2
CASSFYRGNQPQHF
TGTGCCAGCAGCTTTTATAGGGGCAATCAGCCCCAGCATTTT
>few|TRBJ1-3|15|TRBD1|TRBV6-2/TRBV6-3
CASRRTGEVGNTIYF
TGTGCCAGCAGGAGGACAGGGGAGGTCGGAAACACCATATATTTT
>NA|TRBJ2-1|16|NA|TRBV7-3
CASSLEGARSYNEQFF
TGTGCCAGCAGCTTAGAAGGAGCTCGCTCCTACAATGAGCAGTTCTTC
>NA|TRBJ1-5|17|TRBD1|TRBV27
CTSSFSSETGKRQPQHF
TGCACCAGCAGTTTTTCATCGGAGACAGGGAAGCGTCAGCCCCAGCATTTT
>NA|TRBJ2-1|15|NA|TRBV2
CASMGLRGSYNEQFF
TGTGCCAGCATGGGGTTGAGGGGGTCCTACAATGAGCAGTTCTTC
>few|TRBJ2-2|14|NA|TRBV4-3
CASSQEAGYGELFF
TGCGCCAGCAGCCAAGAGGCGGGGTACGGGGAGCTGTTTTTT
>few|TRBJ2-5|16|NA|TRBV20-1
CSARGRAYPYQETQYF
TGCAGTGCTAGGGGCAGGGCATACCCGTACCAAGAGACCCAGTACTTC
>NA|TRBJ2-3|13|NA|TRBV3-1
CASSKPSTDTQYF
TGTGCCAGCAGCAAACCTAGCACAGATACGCAGTATTTT
>few|TRBJ2-5|15|NA|TRBV6-1
CASSEGPVVGTVKNF
TGTGCCAGCAGTGAAGGCCCCGTGGTGGGGACCGTGAAGAACTTC
>few|TRBJ2-4|14|TRBD2|TRBV25-1
CASSTTGTTNIQYF
TGTGCCAGCAGTACAACCGGGACTACAAACATTCAGTACTTC
>few|TRBJ2-3|16|TRBD2|TRBV18
CASSPPASGGANTQYF
TGTGCCAGCTCACCACCAGCTAGCGGGGGCGCCAATACGCAGTATTTT
>NA|TRBJ1-2|14|TRBD1|TRBV5-1
CASSPADRGRGYTF
TGCGCCAGCAGCCCCGCGGACAGGGGGCGAGGCTACACCTTC
>NA|TRBJ2-7|11|NA|TRBV30
CAWSSSYEQYF
TGTGCCTGGAGTAGCTCCTACGAGCAGTACTTC
>many|TRBJ2-5|15|NA|TRBV10-3
CAISDLGARTETQYF
TGTGCCATCAGTGACCTCGGGGCAAGGACGGAGACCCAGTACTTC
>once|TRBJ2-3|16|TRBD2|TRBV5-1
CASSYAGTSAADTQYF
TGCGCCAGCAGCTACGCCGGGACTAGCGCCGCAGATACGCAGTATTTT
>few|TRBJ1-1|15|NA|TRBV9
CASSARPQRNTEAFF
TGTGCCAGCAGCGCTAGACCGCAGAGGAACACTGAAGCTTTCTTT
>NA|TRBJ1-5|17|TRBD1|TRBV4-1
CASSHGRAKGAHQPQHF
TGCGCCAGCAGCCACGGCCGTGCTAAGGGGGCCCATCAGCCCCAGCATTTT
>NA|TRBJ2-7|14|NA|TRBV7-9
CASSSGGRFREQYF
TGTGCCAGCAGCTCAGGGGGGCGATTTCGAGAGCAGTACTTC
>NA|TRBJ2-3|13|NA|TRBV5-6
CASTRKGTDTQYF
TGTGCCAGCACCCGAAAGGGCACAGATACGCAGTATTTT
>many|TRBJ2-1|13|NA|TRBV19
CASRMGGQYEQFF
TGTGCCAGTAGGATGGGCGGACAATATGAGCAGTTCTTC
>NA|TRBJ1-5|19|TRBD1|TRBV7-8
CASSLARDRGGSSNQPQHF
TGTGCCAGCAGCTTAGCGAGAGACAGGGGGGGTAGTAGCAATCAGCCCCAGCATTTT
>few|TRBJ2-1|16|TRBD2|TRBV7-6
CASSLGGLAGDNEQFF
TGTGCCAGCAGCTTAGGGGGACTAGCGGGGGACAATGAGCAGTTCTTC